This entry describes one T cell receptor beta chain. Its matching antigen is unknown. Libraries were prepared by immunoSEQ multiplex PCR; TCRdb keeps only in-frame clonotypes and omits some of them. The table has 90,000 to 150,000 clones, roughly 95% seen once. The data originate from a study of graft-versus-host responses after intestinal transplantation. Study-level background: Each of the recipients got a multivisceral, liver-intestinal, or isolated intestinal transplant. Study-wide results and caveats: Peak GvH clone levels in circulation were associated with early post-transplant HvG declines. Some GvH clones appeared in ileal mucosa or blood before recipient bone marrow. Some patients had graft-donor T cell macrochimerism, and their allografts showed high graft-versus-host to host-versus-graft clonal ratios.

This CDR3 contains 17 residues. In germline, CDR1 is SNHLY, CDR2 FYNNEI. The germline V and J ends were trimmed by 3 bases and 3 bases, with 21 bases remaining between them. Sample: unstimulated CD8+ T cells sorted from spleen or lymph node cells, taken before intestinal transplant. The receptor's source is a human donor who received an intestinal transplant. The J gene is TRBJ2-7, the V gene TRBV2, with D perhaps TRBD1 (5 bases). The CDR3 region has the DNA TGTGCCAGCAGTGATGGGGCCCCCGTACGGCTTCTCTACGAGCAGTACTTC. Its protein is CASSDGAPVRLLYEQYF. Drawing the rest from reference TRBV2 and TRBJ2-7, the complete variable domain is EPEVTQTPSHQVTQMGQEVILRCVPISNHLYFYWYRQILGQKVEFLVSFYNNEISEKSEIFDDQFSVERPDGSNFTLKIRSTKLEDSAMYFCASSDGAPVRLLYEQYFGPGTRLTVT.